This is a list of T cell receptor beta chains from one sample in a study of blood T cell repertoires in COVID-19. TCRdb's copy holds only in-frame clones and misses some; the assay was immunoSEQ multiplex PCR. The sample has about 49,000 clones, roughly two thirds seen once. Material: peripheral blood. The source of these receptors is a woman between 65 and 79 years old with acute or convalescent COVID-19. CDR3s include the opening cysteine and the closing phenylalanine or tryptophan.

TRBV5-1	14	TRBJ2-4	CASSFSFGENIQYF
TRBV27	13	TRBJ1-2	CASSGTGFRGYTF
TRBV5-1	12	TRBJ1-2	CASSFTGDGYTF
TRBV3-1/TRBV3-2	15	TRBJ1-2	CASSQRAGGNYGYTF
TRBV6-5	13	TRBJ2-7	CASRTSGYNEQYF
TRBV28	15	TRBJ2-5	CASSLVGGGIETQYF
TRBV5-1	14	TRBJ2-4	CASSLGLAKNIQYF
TRBV3-1/TRBV3-2	15	TRBJ2-1	CASSQEQGGRNEQFF
TRBV4-2	13	TRBJ2-5	CASSQAGGETQYF
TRBV3-1/TRBV3-2	14	TRBJ1-4	CASSQGASNEKLFF
TRBV18	15	TRBJ1-5	CASSPAPGGSGPQHF
TRBV5-1	14	TRBJ1-2	CASSTGQGRYGYTF
TRBV18	17	TRBJ2-2	CASSPPAGGIYGGELFF
TRBV5-1	16	TRBJ2-3	CASSFTGTRAGDTQYF
TRBV4-3	15	TRBJ2-5	CASSQDLDSTVTQYF
TRBV7-8	15	TRBJ1-4	CASSLSPGQNEKLFF
TRBV6-5	15	TRBJ2-5	CASSYLAGGRETQYF
TRBV19	15	TRBJ2-2	CASSILGGTSGELFF
TRBV6-1	13	TRBJ2-5	CASSERGGETQYF
TRBV11-2	14	TRBJ2-7	CASSLTGGSYEQYF
TRBV21-1	14	TRBJ1-1	CASTKTEINTEAFF
TRBV6-2/TRBV6-3	15	TRBJ2-7	CASSYSDGSTYEQYF
TRBV5-1	14	TRBJ1-1	CASSTGVGRTEAFF
TRBV5-1	16	TRBJ2-3	CASSVTSGTGTDTQYF
TRBV4-1	16	TRBJ1-2	CASSQGDRAPNYGYTF
TRBV15	14	TRBJ1-5	CATSRETVRQPQHF
TRBV5-8	14	TRBJ2-5	CASSGRAGLRTQYF
TRBV4-3	14	TRBJ1-2	CASSQEFSGYGYTF
TRBV7-2	17	TRBJ2-5	CASSSITTGLSQETQYF
TRBV19	15	TRBJ2-5	CASSIIRARQETQYF
TRBV2	13	TRBJ1-6	CASNYAVNSPLHF
TRBV7-9	15	TRBJ2-1	CASSLGAARVNEQFF
TRBV18	12	TRBJ1-4	CASSPRDKELFF
TRBV4-2	15	TRBJ2-3	CASSPLGGDTDTQYF
TRBV3-1/TRBV3-2	14	TRBJ2-3	CASSQGTSGDTQYF
TRBV20-1	16	TRBJ1-1	CSASVSSKGVGTEAFF
TRBV3-1/TRBV3-2	16	TRBJ2-5	CASSHRQGWGVTTQYF
TRBV3-1/TRBV3-2	14	TRBJ2-7	CASSRRREGGEQYF
TRBV27	15	TRBJ1-3	CASSLRGGVGNTIYF
TRBV6-5	14	TRBJ1-5	CASMGGFGNQPQHF
TRBV5-6	17	TRBJ1-6	CASSSYPGRGINSPLHF
TRBV7-9	14	TRBJ2-5	CASSPDTKQETQYF
TRBV19	19	TRBJ1-4	CASSMSPGRVGATNEKLFF
TRBV20-1	11	TRBJ2-1	CSASRTDEQFF
TRBV15	16	TRBJ1-4	CATSRGDETGGEKLFF
TRBV28	14	TRBJ1-2	CAGWTKGGNYGYTF
TRBV5-1	13	TRBJ2-7	CASSRELGYEQYF
TRBV7-3	15	TRBJ2-3	CASSRDRAEDGTQYF
TRBV7-2	16	TRBJ2-4	CASSLGGPYAKNIQYF
TRBV10-3	14	TRBJ1-2	CAISESTGDYGYTF
TRBV9	16	TRBJ2-5	CASSVAVAGVQETQYF
TRBV3-1/TRBV3-2	17	TRBJ2-3	CASSQDSPNTRRDTQYF
TRBV6-5	15	TRBJ1-1	CASSTQGLETLKAFF
TRBV29-1	12	TRBJ2-3	CSAGLAGRTQYF